The 20 T cell receptor beta chains in this list originate from one sample, sequenced in a study of human T cells and chemical hapten exposure. Stated time point: patch test 2, 6 weeks after DPC sensitization. The treatment was: therapeutic diphenylcyclopropenone sensitization with weekly scalp DPC. TCRdb fed the RACE reads into MiXCR, producing one record per CDR3 protein. Of around 99,000 distinct CDR3 sequences listed, more than 7% were seen once; the top ten hold 3% to 4%. The specimen was whole blood, collected in connection with sensitization to the hapten diphenylcyclopropenone (DPC). All receptors derive from a woman aged 40 to 50 with alopecia areata. Some clones in this sample may be carry-over from other donors' samples.

This clonotype came up many times. The gene calls are TRBV2 and TRBJ1-2; unclear D gene. Germline V gene lookup returns CDR1 SNHLY and CDR2 FYNNEI. This CDR3 is built from 14 residues. Trimming stripped 5 bases from V and 4 bases from J, with 14 bases between. The CDR3 sequence: CASSTLQWSYGYTF. In nucleotides, the CDR3 is TGTGCCAGCAGTACCCTCCAGTGGAGCTATGGCTACACCTTC.

This clonotype was detected many times. This sequence joins TRBV20-1 and TRBJ1-2, with TRBD1 as a possible D gene (5 bases). The germline V and J ends were trimmed by 0 bases and 4 bases, with 15 bases remaining between them. The CDR3 has 15 amino acids. CDR1 and CDR2 from the germline V gene are DFQATT and SNEGSKA (reference sequence). The CDR3 DNA follows: TGCAGTGCTAGAGATCTCAGGGATGGGGGCTATGGCTACACCTTC. Protein product: CSARDLRDGGYGYTF.

This clonotype was seen repeatedly, ten times or more. The gene calls are TRBV5-1 and TRBJ2-3; 9 bases agree with TRBD2. Germline trimming cut 5 bases from V and 1 base from J; bases unmatched to any gene: 2. The CDR3 consists of 14 residues. The V gene's germline CDR1 is SGHRS and CDR2 YFSETQ. The CDR3 protein is CASRRTSGTDTQYF. Written as DNA, the CDR3 is TGCGCCAGCAGAAGGACTAGCGGCACAGATACGCAGTATTTT. The variable domain in full, completed from reference TRBV5-1 and TRBJ2-3, reads KAGVTQTPRYLIKTRGQQVTLSCSPISGHRSVSWYQQTPGQGLQFLFEYFSETQRNKGNFPGRFSGRQFSNSRSEMNVSTLELGDSALYLCASRRTSGTDTQYFGPGTRLTVL.

The chain links TRBV6-5 to TRBJ2-1; D is unresolved. V shed 5 bases and J shed 7 bases, with 15 bases lying between them. Germline V gene data show CDR1 as MNHEY and CDR2 as SVGAGI. The CDR3 runs to 14 residues. CDR3 residues: CASSRLAPGNEQFF. In DNA form, the CDR3 reads TGTGCCAGCAGTCGCTTAGCCCCCGGGAATGAGCAGTTCTTC.

This clonotype was counted only a few times. V is TRBV5-5 and J is TRBJ2-2; D ambiguous. The germline V gene has CDR1 SGHKS and CDR2 YYEKEE (reference sequence). Trimming shortened V by 0 bases and J by 6 bases, and 6 bases separated the two germline ends. CDR3 length: 13 residues. The CDR3 DNA is TGTGCCAGCAGCTTGGTCGGGTCCGGGGAGCTGTTTTTT. Translated, it gives CASSLVGSGELFF.

The gene calls are TRBV25-1 and TRBJ2-5; 7 nucleotides line up with TRBD1. V lost 3 bases and J lost 2; bases outside the gene matches: 9. Per germline, CDR1 MGHDK and CDR2 SYGVNS. There are 16 residues in the CDR3. The CDR3 here is CASSDTSGGQQETQYF. Written as DNA, the CDR3 is TGTGCCAGCAGTGATACATCAGGGGGACAACAAGAGACCCAGTACTTC.

Ten or more counts support this clonotype. The J gene is TRBJ1-2, the V gene TRBV7-6; 10 nucleotides align to TRBD1. V lost 5 bases to trimming and J lost 6 bases; unmatched junction nucleotides: 6. The CDR3 has 14 amino acids. Germline V gene data show CDR1 as SGHVS and CDR2 as FNYEAQ. CDR3 nucleotide sequence: TGTGCCAGCAGCCGACAGGGGGCCTTGCATGGCTACACCTTC. Its protein product is CASSRQGALHGYTF.

The chain has TRBV12-3 or TRBV12-4 and TRBJ1-2; D gene uncertain. Trimming shortened V by 6 bases and J by 0 bases, and 20 bases separated the two germline ends. The CDR3 runs to 17 residues. The CDR3 here is CASSPNLAGLANYGYTF. In nucleotides, the CDR3 is TGTGCCAGCAGCCCCAACCTGGCCGGGCTAGCTAACTATGGCTACACCTTC.

This chain links TRBV5-6 with TRBJ2-5; 9 bases align to TRBD1. The CDR3 has 16 amino acids. Per the germline V gene, CDR1 is SGHDT and CDR2 is YYEEEE. The trim removed 4 bases at V and 1 base at J, leaving 8 bases unmatched. The DNA for the CDR3 is TGTGCCAGCAGCCCTGGGTGGACAGGGGCCCAAGAGACCCAGTACTTC. As protein: CASSPGWTGAQETQYF.

This clonotype showed up many times. The chain carries TRBV23-1 and TRBJ2-7, with 9 bases lining up with TRBD1. TRBV23-1 is reported as an ORF; its role is uncertain. Trimming removed 0 bases from V and 0 bases from J; junction bases left unmatched: 3. CDR3 length: 16 amino acids. The CDR3 bases are TGCGCCAGCAGTCAATCGACAGGGGGAGTCTCCTACGAGCAGTACTTC. It yields the protein CASSQSTGGVSYEQYF.

The chain carries TRBV11-2 and TRBJ2-1; D is perhaps TRBD1 (6 bases). CDR3 length equals 11 residues. Trimming took 7 bases from V and 9 from J, leaving 10 bases between them. The germline V gene has CDR1 SGHAT and CDR2 FQNNGV. For the CDR3, the DNA is TGTGCCAGCACCAGGGGCGCTGAGCAGTTCTTC. Translated, it gives CASTRGAEQFF.

This clonotype occurred many times. A read error may produce the germline difference seen at one junction end. The chain links TRBV29-1 to TRBJ1-2, with D possibly matching TRBD1 (6 bases). Germline V lookup: CDR1 SQVTM, CDR2 ANQGSEA. This CDR3 has 10 amino acids. CDR3 DNA sequence: TGCAGCGTGACCAGCGACAGGCCGCCCTTC. It specifies CSVTSDRPPF. Supplemented by reference TRBV29-1 and TRBJ1-2, the full variable domain reads SAVISQKPSRDICQRGTSLTIQCQVDSQVTMMFWYRQQPGQSLTLIATANQGSEATYESGFVIDKFPISRPNLTFSTLTVSNMSPEDSSIYLCSVTSDRPPFGSGTRLTVV.

Comment on this clonotype: With a much larger clone just one base away, this may be a read error. This sequence joins TRBV14 and TRBJ2-2; no firm D call. Germline loops: CDR1 SGHDN, CDR2 FVKESK. The length of the CDR3 is 13 residues. V gave up 3 bases and J gave up 4 bases, with 6 bases separating them. This chain's CDR3 is CASSHLSTGELFF. For the CDR3, the DNA is TGTGCCAGCAGCCACCTTAGCACCGGGGAGCTGTTTTTT.

The J gene is TRBJ1-1, the V gene TRBV29-1; 8 bases fit TRBD1. This CDR3 has 15 amino acids. Germline CDR1 and CDR2: SQVTM and ANQGSEA. The J segment lost 1 base and the V segment lost 1 base, leaving 5 bases of the junction unmatched. CDR3 bases: TGCAGCGTTGAAGGACAAGGGACAGGGAACACTGAAGCTTTCTTT. It translates to CSVEGQGTGNTEAFF.

The sample holds many counts of this clonotype. The chain recombines TRBV2 with TRBJ1-1; D is perhaps TRBD1 (6 bases). CDR3 length equals 14 residues. Germline loops: CDR1 SNHLY, CDR2 FYNNEI. Trimming left V 4 bases short and J 0 bases short, with 9 bases between. The CDR3 reads CASSARTVNTEAFF. In DNA, the CDR3 is TGTGCCAGCAGTGCCCGGACAGTGAACACTGAAGCTTTCTTT.

This clonotype has at least ten counts. The chain links TRBV10-2 to TRBJ1-1, with D hard to call. Trimming took 2 bases from V and 5 from J, leaving 6 bases between them. Germline values: CDR1 WSHSY, CDR2 SAAADI. The CDR3 totals 12 residues. CDR3 protein: CASSEVRTEAFF. DNA for the CDR3: TGCGCCAGCAGTGAGGTACGGACTGAAGCTTTCTTT.

This clonotype was seen a few times. The chain has TRBV4-1 and TRBJ2-7; no firm D call. The CDR3 is made up of 15 amino acids. Germline V gene lookup returns CDR1 MGHRA and CDR2 YSYEKL. V gave up 0 bases and J gave up 0 bases, with 9 bases separating them. CDR3 sequence: CASSQDETGSYEQYF. CDR3 bases: TGCGCCAGCAGCCAAGACGAGACGGGCTCCTACGAGCAGTACTTC.

This chain uses TRBV29-1 with TRBJ1-2; 12 positions match TRBD1. Trimming at V came to 1 base and at J to 4 bases, leaving 4 bases not matched to a gene. Germline values: CDR1 SQVTM, CDR2 ANQGSEA. The CDR3 length is 15 residues. CDR3 coding DNA: TGCAGCGTTGAAGGGGGGACAGGGGGCCTCTATGGCTACACCTTC. It specifies CSVEGGTGGLYGYTF.

This clonotype has just a few counts. One junction end disagrees with the germline gene, perhaps due to a read error. This chain connects TRBV7-7 to TRBJ1-3; the D is unclear. This CDR3 has 15 amino acids. CDR1 is SSHAT, CDR2 FNYEAQ, per germline (reference sequence). The CDR3 here is CASSPGPFSGNTIYF. The CDR3 region has the DNA TGTGCTAGCAGCCCCGGGCCGTTTTCTGGAAACACCATATATTTT.

V is TRBV12-3 or TRBV12-4 and J is TRBJ1-6; D unresolved. The CDR3 covers 14 residues. V was pared by 8 bases and J by 7 bases, with 15 bases between. The CDR3 DNA reads as TGTGCCAGCGGCTGGTTGGCCCAGAATTCACCCCTCCACTTT. This encodes CASGWLAQNSPLHF.